The clone carrying this T cell receptor beta chain has a handful of counts. Its cognate antigen is unknown. The junction had 11 bases not matched to a gene; V was cut back by 2 bases and J by 10 bases. The CDR3 is 16 amino acids. CDR1 is MNHEY and CDR2 is SVGAGI in the germline V gene. This specimen belongs to a study of Graves' ophthalmopathy and Graves' hyperthyroidism. Study-wide results and caveats: Blood also harbored most expanded thyroid clonotypes above 0.001 frequency. Its predictions of ophthalmopathy progression gave the model roughly 71% sensitivity and 72.22% specificity.

Amplifying from RNA transcripts, the study obtained TCR beta CDR3 regions. RT-PCR with HTBI primers came first, then second-round multiplex PCR. TCRdb reanalysed the multiplex PCR reads using MiXCR and keeps one entry per CDR3 protein. The sample lists around 670,000 distinct CDR3 sequences; 40% were seen once. Other autoimmune disease, uncontrolled infection, pregnancy and lactation led to exclusion. The PBMC fraction was derived from about 9.5 ml of fresh peripheral blood. The TCR was taken from an adult man with Graves' ophthalmopathy. The chain has TRBV6-5 and TRBJ1-6; 7 nucleotides match TRBD1. The sequenced sample consisted of peripheral blood. DNA for the CDR3: TGTGCCAGCAGTTACACACCCACAGGGGAGCGGTCACCCCTCCACTTT. It translates to CASSYTPTGERSPLHF.